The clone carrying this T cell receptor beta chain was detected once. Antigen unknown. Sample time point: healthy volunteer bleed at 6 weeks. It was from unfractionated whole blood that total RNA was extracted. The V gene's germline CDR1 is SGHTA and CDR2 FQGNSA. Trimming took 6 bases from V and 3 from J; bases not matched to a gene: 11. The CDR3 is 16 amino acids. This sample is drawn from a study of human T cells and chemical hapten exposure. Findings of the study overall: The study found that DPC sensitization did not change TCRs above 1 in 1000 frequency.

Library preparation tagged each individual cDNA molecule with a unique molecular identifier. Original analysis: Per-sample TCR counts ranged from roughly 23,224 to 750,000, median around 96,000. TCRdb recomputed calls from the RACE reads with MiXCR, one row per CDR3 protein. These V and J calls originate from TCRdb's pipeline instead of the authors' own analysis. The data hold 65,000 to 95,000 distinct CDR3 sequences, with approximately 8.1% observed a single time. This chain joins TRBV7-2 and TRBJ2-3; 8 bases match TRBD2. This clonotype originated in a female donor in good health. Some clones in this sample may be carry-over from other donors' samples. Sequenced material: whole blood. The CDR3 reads CASSLNSGVGTDTQYF. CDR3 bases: TGTGCCAGCAGTTTGAATAGCGGGGTTGGAACAGATACGCAGTATTTT.